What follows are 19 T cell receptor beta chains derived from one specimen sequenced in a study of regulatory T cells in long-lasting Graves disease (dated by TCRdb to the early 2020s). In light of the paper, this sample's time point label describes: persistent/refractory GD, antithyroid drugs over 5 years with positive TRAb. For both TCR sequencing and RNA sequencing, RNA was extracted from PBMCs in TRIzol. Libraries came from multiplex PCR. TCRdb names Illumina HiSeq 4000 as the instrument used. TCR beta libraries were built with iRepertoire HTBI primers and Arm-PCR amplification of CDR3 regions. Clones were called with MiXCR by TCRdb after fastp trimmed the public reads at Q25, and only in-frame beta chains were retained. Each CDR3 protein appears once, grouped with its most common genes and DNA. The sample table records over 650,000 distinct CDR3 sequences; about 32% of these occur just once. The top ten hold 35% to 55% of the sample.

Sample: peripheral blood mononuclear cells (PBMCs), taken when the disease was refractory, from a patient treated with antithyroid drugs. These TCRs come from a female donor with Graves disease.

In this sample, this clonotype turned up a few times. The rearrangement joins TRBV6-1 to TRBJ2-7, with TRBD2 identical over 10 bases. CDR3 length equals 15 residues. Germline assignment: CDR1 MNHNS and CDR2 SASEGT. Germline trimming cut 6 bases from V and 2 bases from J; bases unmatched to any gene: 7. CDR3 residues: CASSPSGSPTYEQYF. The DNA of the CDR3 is TGTGCCAGCAGCCCTAGCGGGAGCCCCACCTACGAGCAGTACTTC.

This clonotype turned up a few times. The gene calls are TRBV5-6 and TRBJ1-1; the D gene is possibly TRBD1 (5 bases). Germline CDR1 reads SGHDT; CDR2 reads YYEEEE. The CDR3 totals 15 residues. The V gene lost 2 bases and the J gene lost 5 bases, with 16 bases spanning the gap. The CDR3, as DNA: TGTGCCAGCAGCTTTTTTCGGGGGAGTGGGACTGAAGCTTTCTTT. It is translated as CASSFFRGSGTEAFF.

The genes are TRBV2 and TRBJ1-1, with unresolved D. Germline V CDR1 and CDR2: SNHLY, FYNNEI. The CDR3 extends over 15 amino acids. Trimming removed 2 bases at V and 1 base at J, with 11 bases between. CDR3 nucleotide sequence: TGTGCCAGCAGTGAAAAGGACGGCGGGAACACTGAAGCTTTCTTT. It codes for CASSEKDGGNTEAFF.

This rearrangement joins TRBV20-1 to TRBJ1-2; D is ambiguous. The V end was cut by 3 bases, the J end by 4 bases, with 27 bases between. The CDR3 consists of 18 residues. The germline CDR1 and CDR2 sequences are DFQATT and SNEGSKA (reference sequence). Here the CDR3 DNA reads TGCAGTGCTAGGCGGACGACTACACCCCAAGCTTCACCCTATGGCTACACCTTC. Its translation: CSARRTTTPQASPYGYTF.

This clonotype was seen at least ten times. CDR3 DNA: TGTGCCAGCAGTCCGACAGGGCGGGTCGTCTACACCTTC. This gives the protein CASSPTGRVVYTF. The chain carries TRBV12-3 or TRBV12-4 and TRBJ1-2, with 7 bases fitting TRBD1. V was clipped by 5 bases and J by 10 bases; unmatched bases: 10. The CDR3 sequence is 13 residues long.

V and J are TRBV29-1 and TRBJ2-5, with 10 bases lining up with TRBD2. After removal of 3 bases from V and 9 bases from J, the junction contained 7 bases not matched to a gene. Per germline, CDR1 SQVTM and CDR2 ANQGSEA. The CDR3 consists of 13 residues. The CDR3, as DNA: TGCAGCGTTGACGGTAGCGGGAGGCCAGCCCAGTACTTC. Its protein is CSVDGSGRPAQYF.

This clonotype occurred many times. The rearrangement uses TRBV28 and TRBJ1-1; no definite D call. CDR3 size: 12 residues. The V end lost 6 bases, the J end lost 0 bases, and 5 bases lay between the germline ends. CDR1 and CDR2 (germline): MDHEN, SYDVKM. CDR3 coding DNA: TGTGCCAGCAGCCAAATGAACACTGAAGCTTTCTTT. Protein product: CASSQMNTEAFF.

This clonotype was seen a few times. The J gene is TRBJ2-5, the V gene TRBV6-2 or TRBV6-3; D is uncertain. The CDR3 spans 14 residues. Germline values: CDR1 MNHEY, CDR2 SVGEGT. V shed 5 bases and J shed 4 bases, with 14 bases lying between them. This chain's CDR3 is CASSNARRGETQYF. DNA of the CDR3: TGTGCCAGCAGTAACGCCAGGCGAGGAGAGACCCAGTACTTC.

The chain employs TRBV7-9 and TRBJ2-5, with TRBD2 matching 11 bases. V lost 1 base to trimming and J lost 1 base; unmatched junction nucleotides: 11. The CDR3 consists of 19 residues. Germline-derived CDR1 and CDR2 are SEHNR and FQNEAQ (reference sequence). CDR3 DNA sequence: TGTGCCAGCAGCTTAGTGTGGGGCCGACTAGCGGGACGCCAAGAGACCCAGTACTTC. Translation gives CASSLVWGRLAGRQETQYF. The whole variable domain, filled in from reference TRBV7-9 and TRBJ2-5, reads DTGVSQNPRHKITKRGQNVTFRCDPISEHNRLYWYRQTLGQGPEFLTYFQNEAQLEKSRLLSDRFSAERPKGSFSTLEIQRTEQGDSAMYLCASSLVWGRLAGRQETQYFGPGTRLLVL.

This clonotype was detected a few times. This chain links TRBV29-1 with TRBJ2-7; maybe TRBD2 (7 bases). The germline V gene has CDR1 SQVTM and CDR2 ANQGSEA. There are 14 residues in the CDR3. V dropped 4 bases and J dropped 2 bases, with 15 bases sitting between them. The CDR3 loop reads CSVGWGGRTYEQYF. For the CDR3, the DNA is TGCAGCGTTGGTTGGGGGGGCAGAACCTACGAGCAGTACTTC.

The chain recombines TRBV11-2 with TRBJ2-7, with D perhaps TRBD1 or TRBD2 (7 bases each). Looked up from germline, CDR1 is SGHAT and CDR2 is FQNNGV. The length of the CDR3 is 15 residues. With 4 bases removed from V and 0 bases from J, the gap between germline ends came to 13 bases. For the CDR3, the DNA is TGTGCCAGCAGCTCAGGGGGAGGGGGCTCCTACGAGCAGTACTTC. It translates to CASSSGGGGSYEQYF.

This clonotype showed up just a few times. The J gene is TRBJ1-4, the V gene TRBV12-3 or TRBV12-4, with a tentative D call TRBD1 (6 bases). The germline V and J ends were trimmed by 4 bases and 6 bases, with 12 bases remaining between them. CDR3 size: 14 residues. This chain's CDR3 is CASSSTGQDEKLFF. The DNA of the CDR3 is TGTGCCAGCAGTTCCACAGGGCAGGATGAAAAACTGTTTTTT.

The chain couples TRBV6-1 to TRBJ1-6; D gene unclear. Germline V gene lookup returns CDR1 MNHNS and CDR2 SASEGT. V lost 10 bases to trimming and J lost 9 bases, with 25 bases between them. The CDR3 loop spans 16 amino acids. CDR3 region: CAIHPHGVGEGSPLHF. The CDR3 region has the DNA TGTGCCATCCACCCCCACGGGGTAGGAGAAGGTTCACCCCTCCACTTT.

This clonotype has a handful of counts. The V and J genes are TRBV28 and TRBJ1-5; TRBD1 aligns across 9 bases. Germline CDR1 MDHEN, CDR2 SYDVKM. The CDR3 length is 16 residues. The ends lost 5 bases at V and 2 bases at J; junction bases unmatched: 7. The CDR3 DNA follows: TGTGCCAGCAGTGCCACAGGGGGCATTCGCAATCAGCCCCAGCATTTT. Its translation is CASSATGGIRNQPQHF.

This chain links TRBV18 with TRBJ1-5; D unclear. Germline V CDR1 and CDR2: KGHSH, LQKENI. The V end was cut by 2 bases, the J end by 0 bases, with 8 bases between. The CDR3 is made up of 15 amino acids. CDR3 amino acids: CASSPGFDSNQPQHF. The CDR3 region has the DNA TGTGCCAGCTCACCAGGGTTTGATAGCAATCAGCCCCAGCATTTT.

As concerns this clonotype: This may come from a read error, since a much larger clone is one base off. CDR3 region: CASSEVEDRNQPQHF. The CDR3 nucleotides are TGTGCCAGCAGTGAAGTAGAAGACCGCAATCAGCCCCAGCATTTT. The chain uses TRBV6-1 and TRBJ1-5; D not resolved. Between the trimmed V and J ends, which lost 1 base and 2 bases, there was a span of 9 bases. The CDR3 length is 15 residues. The germline V gene encodes CDR1 MNHNS and CDR2 SASEGT.

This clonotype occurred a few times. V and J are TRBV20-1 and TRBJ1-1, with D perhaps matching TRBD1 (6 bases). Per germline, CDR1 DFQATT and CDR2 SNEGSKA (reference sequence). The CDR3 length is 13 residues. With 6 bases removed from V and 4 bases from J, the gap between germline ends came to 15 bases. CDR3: CSAQINRVTEAFF. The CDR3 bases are TGCAGTGCCCAGATAAACAGGGTCACTGAAGCTTTCTTT.

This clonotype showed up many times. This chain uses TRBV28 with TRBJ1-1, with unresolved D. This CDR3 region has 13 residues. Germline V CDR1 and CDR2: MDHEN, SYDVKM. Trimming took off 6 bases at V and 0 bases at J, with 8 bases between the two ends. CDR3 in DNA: TGTGCCAGCAGGGCAACCTTGAACACTGAAGCTTTCTTT. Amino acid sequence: CASRATLNTEAFF.

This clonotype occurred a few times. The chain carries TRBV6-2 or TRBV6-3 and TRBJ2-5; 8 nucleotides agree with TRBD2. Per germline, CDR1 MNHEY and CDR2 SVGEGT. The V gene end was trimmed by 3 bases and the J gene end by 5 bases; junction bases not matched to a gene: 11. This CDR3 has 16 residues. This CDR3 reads CASSYSLGLGRETQYF. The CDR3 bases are TGTGCCAGCAGTTATTCGCTGGGACTAGGGAGGGAGACCCAGTACTTC.